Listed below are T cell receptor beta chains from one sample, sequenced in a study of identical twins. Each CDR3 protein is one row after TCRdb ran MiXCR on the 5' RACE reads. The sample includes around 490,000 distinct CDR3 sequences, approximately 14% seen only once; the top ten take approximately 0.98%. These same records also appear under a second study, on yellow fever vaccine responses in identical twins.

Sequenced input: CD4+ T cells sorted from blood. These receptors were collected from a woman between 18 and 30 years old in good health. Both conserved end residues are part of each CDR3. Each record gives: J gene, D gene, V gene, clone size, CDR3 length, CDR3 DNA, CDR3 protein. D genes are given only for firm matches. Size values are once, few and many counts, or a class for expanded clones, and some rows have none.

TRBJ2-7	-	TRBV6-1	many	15	TGTGCCAGCAGGAACACTCTTACATCCCTTTACGAGCAGTACTTC	CASRNTLTSLYEQYF
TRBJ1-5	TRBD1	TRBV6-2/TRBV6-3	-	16	TGTGCCAGCAGTTACTCGCCGGGACAGAAAAATCAGCCCCAGCATTTT	CASSYSPGQKNQPQHF
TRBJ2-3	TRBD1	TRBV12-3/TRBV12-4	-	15	TGTGCCAGCAGGGGAGGGACAGGGTGGGCAGATACGCAGTATTTT	CASRGGTGWADTQYF
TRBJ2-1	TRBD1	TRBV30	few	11	TGTGCCTGGAGCGACAGGGATGAGCAGTTCTTC	CAWSDRDEQFF
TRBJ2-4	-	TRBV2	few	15	TGTGCCAGCAGCCCAAGCAGTATAGCCAAAAACATTCAGTACTTC	CASSPSSIAKNIQYF
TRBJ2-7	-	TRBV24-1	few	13	TGTGCCACCAGTGACGGAGGTGTCTACGAGCAGTACTTC	CATSDGGVYEQYF
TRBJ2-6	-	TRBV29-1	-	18	TGCAGCGTTGAAGAAGGAGGGCCTAGGGTTTCTGGGGCCAACGTCCTGACTTTC	CSVEEGGPRVSGANVLTF
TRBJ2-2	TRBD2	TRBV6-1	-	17	TGTGCCAGCAGCAGACCGGGACTAGCGGGAGCGATCGGGGAGCTGTTTTTT	CASSRPGLAGAIGELFF
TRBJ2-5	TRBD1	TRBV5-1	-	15	TGCGCCAGCAGCGCGGACGGGACAGAGCAAGAGACCCAGTACTTC	CASSADGTEQETQYF
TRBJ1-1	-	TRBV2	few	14	TGTGCCAGCGGAAGGGGGGTCATGAACACTGAAGCTTTCTTT	CASGRGVMNTEAFF
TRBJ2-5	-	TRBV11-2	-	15	TGTGCCAGCAGCTTAGTGGCAGGGATCCAAGAGACCCAGTACTTC	CASSLVAGIQETQYF
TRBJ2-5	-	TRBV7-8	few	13	TGTGCCACCTCAACCGGGATGGGCGAGACCCAGTACTTC	CATSTGMGETQYF
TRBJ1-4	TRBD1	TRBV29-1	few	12	TGCAGCACGGGACAGGGTGGAGAAAAACTGTTTTTT	CSTGQGGEKLFF
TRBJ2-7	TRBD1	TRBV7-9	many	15	TGTGCCAGCAGCTTAGTGGGGACAGGGTCCCACGAGCAGTACTTC	CASSLVGTGSHEQYF
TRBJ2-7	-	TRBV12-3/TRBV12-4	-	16	TGTGCCAGCAGTCTGGGTGGTGGGACGGCCCGCTACGAGCAGTACTTC	CASSLGGGTARYEQYF
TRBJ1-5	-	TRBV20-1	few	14	TGCAGTGCTAGACGAGGGACAAGCAATCAGCCCCAGCATTTT	CSARRGTSNQPQHF
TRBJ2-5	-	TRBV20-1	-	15	TGCAGTGCTAGTTTAGTTGCCGCAATCCAAGAGACCCAGTACTTC	CSASLVAAIQETQYF
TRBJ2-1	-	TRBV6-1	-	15	TGTGCCAGCAGTGAACGGGGACTTACCTACAATGAGCAGTTCTTC	CASSERGLTYNEQFF
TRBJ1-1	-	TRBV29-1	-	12	TGCAGCGCAAACCAGGGTCCCACTGAAGCTTTCTTT	CSANQGPTEAFF
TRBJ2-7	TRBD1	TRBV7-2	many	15	TGTGCCAGCAGCTTAAGACAGGGGTTTACCTACGAGCAGTACTTC	CASSLRQGFTYEQYF
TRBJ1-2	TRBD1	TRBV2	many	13	TGTGCCAGCCCCCCGGGACAGGGAAGTCTCTACACCTTC	CASPPGQGSLYTF
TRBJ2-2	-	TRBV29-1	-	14	TGCAGCGTTGGGGGTGGCTCAGGAACCGGGGAGCTGTTTTTT	CSVGGGSGTGELFF
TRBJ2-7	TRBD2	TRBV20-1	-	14	TGCAGTGCGTGGACTAGCGGGGGGCCCCGCGAGCAGTACTTC	CSAWTSGGPREQYF
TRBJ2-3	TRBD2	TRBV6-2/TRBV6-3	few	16	TGTGCCAGCAGTTACTCCCAGCGGGAGGGCCCAGATACGCAGTATTTT	CASSYSQREGPDTQYF
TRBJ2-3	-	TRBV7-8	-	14	TGTGCCAGCAGCTTAGTAGACCAAACAGATACGCAGTATTTT	CASSLVDQTDTQYF
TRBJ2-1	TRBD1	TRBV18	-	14	TGTGCCAGCTCACCATCCTTTTCGGACAGGGGCTATTTCTTC	CASSPSFSDRGYFF
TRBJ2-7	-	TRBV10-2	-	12	TGCGCCAGCAGTACTGTCTCCTACGAGCAGTACTTC	CASSTVSYEQYF
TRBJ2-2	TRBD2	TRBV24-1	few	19	TGTGCCACCAGTGAATCCACCGGGGCCACTAGCGGGATGATCGGGGAGCTGTTTTTT	CATSESTGATSGMIGELFF
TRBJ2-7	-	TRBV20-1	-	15	TGCAGTGCTAGAGATCTTCGAGGGAGCTCCTACGAGCAGTACTTC	CSARDLRGSSYEQYF
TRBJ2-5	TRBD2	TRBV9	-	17	TGTGCCAGCAGCGTAGATACCCCTAGCGGGATAAAAGAGACCCAGTACTTC	CASSVDTPSGIKETQYF
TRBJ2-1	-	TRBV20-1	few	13	TGCAGTGCTGACTCAACAGGGACGAATGAGCAGTTCTTC	CSADSTGTNEQFF